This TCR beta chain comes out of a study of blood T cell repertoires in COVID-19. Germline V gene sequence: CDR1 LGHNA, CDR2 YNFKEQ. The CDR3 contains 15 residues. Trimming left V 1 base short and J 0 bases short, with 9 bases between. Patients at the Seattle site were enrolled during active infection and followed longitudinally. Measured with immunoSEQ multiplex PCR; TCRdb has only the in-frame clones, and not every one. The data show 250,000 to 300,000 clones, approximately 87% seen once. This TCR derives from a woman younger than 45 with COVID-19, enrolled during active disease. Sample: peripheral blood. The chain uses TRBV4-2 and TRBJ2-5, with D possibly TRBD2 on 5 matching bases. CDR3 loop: CASSQVKGDQETQYF. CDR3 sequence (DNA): TGTGCCAGCAGCCAAGTGAAGGGAGACCAAGAGACCCAGTACTTC.